Below, 17 T cell receptor beta chains from the same sample are listed, as sequenced in a study of T cells in Graves' hyperthyroidism and ophthalmopathy. Authors of the study amplified TCR beta CDR3 regions from RNA transcripts. The HTBI primer set served for first-round RT-PCR of the TCR CDR3. One entry per CDR3 protein, called by TCRdb with MiXCR from the multiplex PCR reads. The sample carries under 400,000 distinct CDR3 sequences, approximately 16% recorded once. The sample taken for sequencing was blood. These receptors all come from a man aged 25-45 years with Graves' hyperthyroidism.

This clonotype has a handful of counts. This sequence joins TRBV20-1 and TRBJ1-5; possibly TRBD1 for D (5 bases). This CDR3 region has 15 residues. V lost 0 bases to trimming and J lost 1 base, with 10 bases between them. Germline V gene lookup returns CDR1 DFQATT and CDR2 SNEGSKA (reference sequence). The CDR3 loop reads CSAREGTWSNQPQHF. The CDR3, as DNA: TGCAGTGCTAGAGAGGGGACGTGGAGCAATCAGCCCCAGCATTTT.

In its sample, this clonotype was seen many times. The rearrangement uses TRBV28 and TRBJ2-7; D is ambiguous. The CDR3 consists of 12 residues. Trimming shortened V by 4 bases and J by 3 bases, and 7 bases separated the two germline ends. Germline CDR1 and CDR2: MDHEN and SYDVKM. This chain's CDR3 is CASSYTLYEQYF. The CDR3 nucleotides read TGTGCCAGCAGTTACACCCTCTACGAGCAGTACTTC.

This clonotype was recorded many times. V gene TRBV6-1 combines with J gene TRBJ1-1, with a tentative D call TRBD1 (5 bases). CDR3 length: 13 amino acids. From germline, CDR1 is MNHNS and CDR2 SASEGT. Between the trimmed V and J ends, which lost 5 bases and 5 bases, there was a span of 12 bases. CDR3 in DNA: TGTGCCAGCAGTTCCGGGGGTAGGACTGAAGCTTTCTTT. Translating it yields CASSSGGRTEAFF.

There are many counts of this clonotype. The rearrangement uses TRBV11-2 and TRBJ2-3; tentative D call: TRBD2 (5 bases). Germline V gene sequence: CDR1 SGHAT, CDR2 FQNNGV. This CDR3 spans 15 amino acids. Trimming took off 4 bases at V and 2 bases at J, with 13 bases between the two ends. CDR3 loop: CASSWGAVATDTQYF. The CDR3 DNA follows: TGTGCCAGCAGCTGGGGAGCGGTGGCCACAGATACGCAGTATTTT.

This sequence joins TRBV6-2 or TRBV6-3 and TRBJ1-1, with a tentative D call TRBD1 (5 bases). The V end lost 0 bases, the J end lost 3 bases, and 17 bases lay between the germline ends. Germline V gives CDR1 MNHEY, CDR2 SVGEGT. The CDR3 extends over 17 amino acids. Here the CDR3 reads CASSYSVARATYTEAFF. For the CDR3, the DNA is TGTGCCAGCAGTTACTCGGTCGCCAGGGCTACGTACACTGAAGCTTTCTTT.

This clonotype appeared many times. The chain is built from TRBV30 and TRBJ2-3; no reliable D call. The germline V and J ends were trimmed by 1 base and 2 bases, with 4 bases remaining between them. Germline CDR1 is GTSNPN and CDR2 is SVGIG (reference sequence). CDR3 length: 12 amino acids. The CDR3 coding sequence is TGTGCCTGGAGTGAGCTCACAGATACGCAGTATTTT. Translation gives CAWSELTDTQYF.

This clonotype was detected only a few times. The chain links TRBV5-1 to TRBJ2-3, with no clear D. This CDR3 spans 16 amino acids. Germline V lookup: CDR1 SGHRS, CDR2 YFSETQ. V was pared by 0 bases and J by 2 bases, with 13 bases between. CDR3 amino acids: CASSLEQPWATDTQYF. For the CDR3, the DNA is TGCGCCAGCAGCTTGGAACAGCCATGGGCCACAGATACGCAGTATTTT.

In its sample, this clonotype was seen many times. The rearrangement joins TRBV18 to TRBJ2-7; D gene ambiguous. The ends were cut back, 3 bases at V and 6 bases at J, with 15 bases in the middle. This CDR3 contains 14 residues. CDR1 KGHSH and CDR2 LQKENI come from the germline V gene. The CDR3 coding sequence is TGTGCCAGCTCACCCTCCGTCATTCTGAGCGAGCAGTACTTC. Translating it yields CASSPSVILSEQYF.

CDR3 protein: CASMGSFRDNYEQYF. DNA for the CDR3: TGCGCCAGCATGGGGAGCTTCCGGGACAACTACGAGCAGTACTTC. The V gene is TRBV5-1, the J gene TRBJ2-7, with a tentative D call TRBD1 (6 bases). This CDR3 is built from 15 residues. Per germline, CDR1 SGHRS and CDR2 YFSETQ. V was shortened by 6 bases and J by 3 bases, with 19 bases between the two germline ends.

The sample holds a few counts of this clonotype. The rearrangement uses TRBV7-9 and TRBJ1-4; maybe TRBD1 (5 bases). The CDR3 extends over 17 amino acids. Looked up from germline, CDR1 is SEHNR and CDR2 is FQNEAQ (reference sequence). V lost 1 base and J 3 bases, leaving 15 bases between the germline ends. The CDR3 protein is CASSLDGGARPNEKLFF. The CDR3 bases are TGTGCCAGCAGCTTAGACGGAGGGGCGCGTCCTAATGAAAAACTGTTTTTT.

V usage is TRBV29-1 and J usage is TRBJ2-6; D is unresolved. V lost 7 bases to trimming and J lost 0 bases, with 4 bases between them. The CDR3 is 12 residues long. Germline V CDR1 and CDR2: SQVTM, ANQGSEA. CDR3 bases: TGCAGCGCTTACTCTGGGGCCAACGTCCTGACTTTC. Its translation: CSAYSGANVLTF.

This clonotype has at least ten counts. The CDR3 reads CASSQNGREQYF. CDR3 coding DNA: TGTGCCAGCAGCCAAAACGGCAGGGAGCAGTACTTC. This chain links TRBV3-1 with TRBJ2-7; D ambiguous. Germline V lookup: CDR1 LGHDT, CDR2 YNNKEL (reference sequence). CDR3 length equals 12 residues. V was shortened by 2 bases and J by 7 bases, with 9 bases between the two germline ends.

J is TRBJ2-2 and V is TRBV6-5, with 9 bases identical to TRBD2. J gave up 2 bases and V 2 bases, and 6 bases lay outside the gene matches. Germline-derived CDR1 and CDR2 are MNHEY and SVGAGI. The CDR3 contains 17 residues. The CDR3 coding sequence is TGTGCCAGCAGTTACGGGCTAGCGGGGACCAACACCGGGGAGCTGTTTTTT. Translated: CASSYGLAGTNTGELFF.

The CDR3 region is CASSVETGTYNEQFF. CDR3 in DNA: TGTGCCAGCAGTGTTGAGACAGGGACATACAATGAGCAGTTCTTC. The chain has TRBV2 and TRBJ2-1; 7 bases fit TRBD1. Germline V gene sequence: CDR1 SNHLY, CDR2 FYNNEI. CDR3 length: 15 amino acids. With V trimmed by 4 bases and J by 4 bases, 7 bases remained unmatched. Full variable domain (outside the CDR3, taken from reference TRBV2 and TRBJ2-1): EPEVTQTPSHQVTQMGQEVILRCVPISNHLYFYWYRQILGQKVEFLVSFYNNEISEKSEIFDDQFSVERPDGSNFTLKIRSTKLEDSAMYFCASSVETGTYNEQFFGPGTRLTVL.

This clonotype was observed many times. The chain couples TRBV28 to TRBJ2-3; D not certain. V shed 6 bases and J shed 2 bases, with 12 bases lying between them. Looked up from germline, CDR1 is MDHEN and CDR2 is SYDVKM. The CDR3 is made up of 14 amino acids. The CDR3 here is CASSSSTTTDTQYF. CDR3 sequence (DNA): TGTGCCAGCAGCTCGAGCACTACCACAGATACGCAGTATTTT.

This clonotype was recorded at least ten times. V gene TRBV6-1 combines with J gene TRBJ2-5; 9 bases are a match to TRBD1. From germline, CDR1 is MNHNS and CDR2 SASEGT. This CDR3 is built from 16 residues. V shed 6 bases and J 4 bases; nucleotides not matched to a gene: 12. CDR3 DNA: TGTGCCAGCAGAGTCTTACCGGGACAGGGAGGAGAGACCCAGTACTTC. Residues: CASRVLPGQGGETQYF.

In this sample, this clonotype turned up many times. The gene calls are TRBV5-1 and TRBJ1-1; D gene ambiguous. V was clipped by 2 bases and J by 5 bases, with 7 bases between them. Per germline, CDR1 SGHRS and CDR2 YFSETQ. This CDR3 has 12 amino acids. The CDR3 sequence: CASSFTGTEAFF. CDR3 nucleotide sequence: TGCGCCAGCAGCTTCACGGGAACTGAAGCTTTCTTT.